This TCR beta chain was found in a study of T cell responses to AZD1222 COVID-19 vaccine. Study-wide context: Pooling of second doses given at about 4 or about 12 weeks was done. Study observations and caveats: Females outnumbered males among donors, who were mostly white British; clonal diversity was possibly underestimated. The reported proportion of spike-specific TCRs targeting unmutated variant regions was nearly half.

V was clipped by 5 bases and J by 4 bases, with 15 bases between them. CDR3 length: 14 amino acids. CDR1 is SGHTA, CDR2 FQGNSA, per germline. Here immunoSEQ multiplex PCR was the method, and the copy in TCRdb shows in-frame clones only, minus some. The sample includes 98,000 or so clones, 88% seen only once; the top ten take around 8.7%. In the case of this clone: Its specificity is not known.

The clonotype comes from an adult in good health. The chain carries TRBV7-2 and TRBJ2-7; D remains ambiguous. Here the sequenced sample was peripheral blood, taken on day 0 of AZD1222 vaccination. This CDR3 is CASSPSVLRYEQYF. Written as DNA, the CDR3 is TGTGCCAGCAGCCCCTCAGTTCTACGATACGAGCAGTACTTC. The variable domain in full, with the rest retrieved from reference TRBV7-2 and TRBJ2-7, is GAGVSQSPSNKVTEKGKDVELRCDPISGHTALYWYRQSLGQGLEFLIYFQGNSAPDKSGLPSDRFSAERTGGSVSTLTIQRTQQEDSAVYLCASSPSVLRYEQYFGPGTRLTVT.